Presented here are 4 T cell receptor beta chains from one specimen sequenced in a study of CD8 T cells in ankylosing spondylitis. TCRdb fed the 5' RACE reads into MiXCR, producing one record per CDR3 protein. The repertoire holds 250,000 or so distinct CDR3 sequences, with over 9.5% as singletons. The source material was blood, either unsorted or a sorted T cell fraction (not recorded which). These receptors were collected from a male donor with ankylosing spondylitis or in good health (not recorded which).

In its sample, this clonotype was seen many times. The chain uses TRBV5-1 and TRBJ2-1; 7 nucleotides match TRBD1. V was clipped by 1 base and J by 9 bases; unmatched bases: 4. Germline CDR1 SGHRS, CDR2 YFSETQ. The CDR3 is made up of 13 amino acids. CDR3 sequence: CASSLQGVSEQFF. The CDR3 region has the DNA TGCGCCAGCAGCTTGCAGGGGGTCTCTGAGCAGTTCTTC.

Many counts were recorded for this clonotype. An end of the junction does not agree with germline; a read error may underlie this. J is TRBJ1-1 and V is TRBV5-1; TRBD1 is a possible D gene (5 bases). The length of the CDR3 is 12 residues. The germline CDR1 and CDR2 sequences are SGHRS and YFSETQ. DNA of the CDR3: TGCGCCAGCAGCTTGGGGTCCAGGGCCTCCGTCTTT. This sequence encodes CASSLGSRASVF. The full variable domain, completed using reference TRBV5-1 and TRBJ1-1, is KAGVTQTPRYLIKTRGQQVTLSCSPISGHRSVSWYQQTPGQGLQFLFEYFSETQRNKGNFPGRFSGRQFSNSRSEMNVSTLELGDSALYLCASSLGSRASVFGQGTRLTVV.

This clonotype was observed a handful of times. This sequence joins TRBV11-2 and TRBJ1-1, with 9 bases lining up with TRBD1. The J segment lost 1 base and the V segment lost 0 bases, leaving 0 bases of the junction unmatched. This CDR3 is built from 15 residues. Germline lookup yields CDR1 SGHAT and CDR2 FQNNGV. As DNA, the CDR3 is TGTGCCAGCAGCTTAGAGGGACAGGGGAACACTGAAGCTTTCTTT. Translation gives CASSLEGQGNTEAFF.

This clonotype showed up many times. The chain employs TRBV28 and TRBJ1-6; D is ambiguous. Trimming took off 5 bases at V and 4 bases at J, with 18 bases between the two ends. Germline assignment: CDR1 MDHEN and CDR2 SYDVKM. This CDR3 region has 17 residues. This chain's CDR3 is CASSPDPINHYNSPLHF. In DNA form, the CDR3 reads TGTGCCAGCAGTCCGGACCCTATAAATCATTATAATTCACCCCTCCACTTT. The variable domain in full, completed from reference TRBV28 and TRBJ1-6, reads DVKVTQSSRYLVKRTGEKVFLECVQDMDHENMFWYRQDPGLGLRLIYFSYDVKMKEKGDIPEGYSVSREKKERFSLILESASTNQTSMYLCASSPDPINHYNSPLHFGNGTRLTVT.